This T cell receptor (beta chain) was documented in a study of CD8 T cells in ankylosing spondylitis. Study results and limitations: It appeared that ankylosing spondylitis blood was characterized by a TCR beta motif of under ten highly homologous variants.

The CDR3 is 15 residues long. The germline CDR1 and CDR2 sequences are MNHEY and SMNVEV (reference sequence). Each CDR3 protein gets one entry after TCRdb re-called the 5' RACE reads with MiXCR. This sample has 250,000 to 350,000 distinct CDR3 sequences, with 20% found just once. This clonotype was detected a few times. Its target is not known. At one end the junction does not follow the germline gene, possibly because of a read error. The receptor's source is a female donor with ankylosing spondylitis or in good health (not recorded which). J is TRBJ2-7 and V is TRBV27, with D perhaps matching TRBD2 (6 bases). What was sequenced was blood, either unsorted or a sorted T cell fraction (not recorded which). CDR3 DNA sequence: TGTGCCAGCAGTTTATCTCGGGGGAGCTCCGACGAGCAGTACTTC. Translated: CASSLSRGSSDEQYF.